Listed below are T cell receptor beta chains from one sample, sequenced in a study of cytomegalovirus exposure and HLA in healthy donors. Using immunoSEQ multiplex PCR, the repertoire was profiled, and TCRdb retains in-frame clones only, with some absent. The sample shows 45,000 to 65,000 clones, roughly 90% of them seen only once. Sequenced sample: PBMCs. These receptors were collected from a man aged 18-30 years in good health and CMV-seronegative. The CDR3 runs from the conserved cysteine through the conserved F or W. D genes are given only for firm matches. Size is omitted from some rows. Given values are once, few, many or a class for expanded clones.

d_gene: .; v_gene: TRBV2; len: 15; j_gene: TRBJ1-5; abundance: .; CDR3aa: CASNFRVGGNQPQHF; CDR3nt: TGTGCCAGCAATTTCAGGGTCGGTGGCAATCAGCCCCAGCATTTT
d_gene: .; v_gene: TRBV9; len: 14; j_gene: TRBJ2-5; abundance: .; CDR3aa: CASSVVADQETQYF; CDR3nt: TGTGCCAGCAGCGTAGTTGCAGACCAAGAGACCCAGTACTTC
d_gene: .; v_gene: TRBV2; len: 15; j_gene: TRBJ2-3; abundance: few; CDR3aa: CASSGGEISPGTQYF; CDR3nt: TGTGCCAGCAGTGGGGGAGAGATAAGCCCGGGTACGCAGTATTTT
d_gene: TRBD1; v_gene: TRBV19; len: 16; j_gene: TRBJ1-2; abundance: .; CDR3aa: CASSTKRTGTGSGYTF; CDR3nt: TGTGCCAGTAGTACGAAAAGAACCGGGACAGGGAGTGGCTACACCTTC
d_gene: TRBD2; v_gene: TRBV7-9; len: 17; j_gene: TRBJ2-4; abundance: .; CDR3aa: CASSSMAGDLAKNIQYF; CDR3nt: TGTGCCAGCAGCTCAATGGCGGGGGACTTAGCCAAAAACATTCAGTACTTC
d_gene: TRBD2; v_gene: TRBV11-2; len: 16; j_gene: TRBJ2-1; abundance: .; CDR3aa: CASSSYSGRAGTEQFF; CDR3nt: TGTGCCAGCAGTTCCTATAGCGGGAGGGCCGGTACTGAGCAGTTCTTC
d_gene: TRBD1; v_gene: TRBV6-5; len: 13; j_gene: TRBJ1-1; abundance: .; CDR3aa: CASRRGKNTEAFF; CDR3nt: TGTGCCAGCCGCAGGGGGAAGAACACTGAAGCTTTCTTT
d_gene: .; v_gene: TRBV6-5; len: 14; j_gene: TRBJ1-1; abundance: once; CDR3aa: CASSYSRDIGEAFF; CDR3nt: TGTGCCAGCAGTTACTCCCGGGACATCGGTGAAGCTTTCTTT
d_gene: .; v_gene: TRBV7-9; len: 14; j_gene: TRBJ1-4; abundance: .; CDR3aa: CASSLTREDEKLFF; CDR3nt: TGTGCCAGCAGCTTAACCAGGGAGGATGAAAAACTGTTTTTT
d_gene: .; v_gene: TRBV5-1; len: 14; j_gene: TRBJ1-1; abundance: .; CDR3aa: CASSFLKEGSEAFF; CDR3nt: TGCGCCAGCAGCTTCTTAAAAGAGGGCTCCGAAGCTTTCTTT
d_gene: .; v_gene: TRBV28; len: 14; j_gene: TRBJ1-1; abundance: .; CDR3aa: CASSVGQMNTEAFF; CDR3nt: TGTGCCAGCAGTGTCGGACAGATGAACACTGAAGCTTTCTTT
d_gene: TRBD1; v_gene: TRBV5-1; len: 15; j_gene: TRBJ2-1; abundance: .; CDR3aa: CASSVPGQGGYEQFF; CDR3nt: TGCGCCAGCAGCGTACCGGGACAGGGAGGCTATGAGCAGTTCTTC
d_gene: TRBD2; v_gene: TRBV10-2; len: 15; j_gene: TRBJ2-7; abundance: .; CDR3aa: CASSEGAGDWGEQYF; CDR3nt: TGCGCCAGCAGTGAGGGAGCGGGAGACTGGGGCGAGCAGTACTTC
d_gene: .; v_gene: TRBV2; len: 12; j_gene: TRBJ2-2; abundance: .; CDR3aa: CASSDPAGELFF; CDR3nt: TGTGCCAGCAGTGATCCGGCCGGGGAGCTGTTTTTT
d_gene: .; v_gene: TRBV4-2; len: 15; j_gene: TRBJ2-3; abundance: few; CDR3aa: CASSQEGRTTDTQYF; CDR3nt: TGTGCCAGCAGCCAAGAGGGGCGGACCACAGATACGCAGTATTTT
d_gene: TRBD1; v_gene: TRBV4-2; len: 18; j_gene: TRBJ1-5; abundance: once; CDR3aa: CASSQGGTGPYSNQPQHF; CDR3nt: TGTGCCAGCAGCCAAGGCGGGACAGGACCGTATAGCAATCAGCCCCAGCATTTT
d_gene: TRBD2; v_gene: TRBV10-2; len: 14; j_gene: TRBJ2-7; abundance: .; CDR3aa: CASSKLAGGYEQYF; CDR3nt: TGCGCCAGCAGTAAACTAGCGGGAGGCTACGAGCAGTACTTC
d_gene: .; v_gene: TRBV21-1; len: 17; j_gene: TRBJ2-1; abundance: .; CDR3aa: CASRKLTAGGQNNEQFF; CDR3nt: TGTGCCAGCAGGAAACTTACAGCGGGAGGGCAGAATAATGAGCAGTTCTTC
d_gene: TRBD1; v_gene: TRBV15; len: 16; j_gene: TRBJ1-4; abundance: .; CDR3aa: CATSRTQQGGYEKLFF; CDR3nt: TGTGCCACCAGCAGGACACAACAGGGGGGATATGAAAAACTGTTTTTT
d_gene: TRBD1; v_gene: TRBV2; len: 13; j_gene: TRBJ1-2; abundance: .; CDR3aa: CASVPGQYYGYTF; CDR3nt: TGTGCCAGCGTTCCGGGACAGTACTATGGCTACACCTTC
d_gene: TRBD2; v_gene: TRBV11-3; len: 18; j_gene: TRBJ2-1; abundance: .; CDR3aa: CASSLRLSGSEEANEQFF; CDR3nt: TGTGCCAGCAGCTTAAGGCTTAGCGGGAGCGAAGAGGCCAATGAGCAGTTCTTC
d_gene: .; v_gene: TRBV6-1; len: 15; j_gene: TRBJ1-1; abundance: .; CDR3aa: CASDKVPLENTEAFF; CDR3nt: TGTGCCAGCGACAAGGTACCCCTTGAAAACACTGAAGCTTTCTTT
d_gene: TRBD2; v_gene: TRBV11-2; len: 17; j_gene: TRBJ2-7; abundance: .; CDR3aa: CASSLISSGSSAYEQYF; CDR3nt: TGTGCCAGCAGCTTAATCTCTAGCGGGAGTAGTGCCTACGAGCAGTACTTC
d_gene: TRBD2; v_gene: TRBV5-4; len: 16; j_gene: TRBJ2-7; abundance: .; CDR3aa: CASSPSMGTSIYEQYF; CDR3nt: TGTGCCAGCAGCCCGAGTATGGGGACTAGCATCTACGAGCAGTACTTC
d_gene: .; v_gene: TRBV5-6; len: 11; j_gene: TRBJ1-1; abundance: .; CDR3aa: CASERETEAFF; CDR3nt: TGTGCCAGCGAGAGGGAGACTGAAGCTTTCTTT
d_gene: TRBD1; v_gene: TRBV29-1; len: 16; j_gene: TRBJ2-4; abundance: few; CDR3aa: CSVLTGLWVAKNIQYF; CDR3nt: TGCAGCGTTCTGACAGGGCTGTGGGTAGCCAAAAACATTCAGTACTTC
d_gene: TRBD2; v_gene: TRBV4-2; len: 17; j_gene: TRBJ2-4; abundance: .; CDR3aa: CASSPGLAGGGWDIQYF; CDR3nt: TGTGCCAGCAGCCCCGGACTAGCGGGAGGAGGCTGGGACATTCAGTACTTC
d_gene: TRBD1; v_gene: TRBV6-6; len: 14; j_gene: TRBJ1-1; abundance: many; CDR3aa: CASMLGQVNTEAFF; CDR3nt: TGTGCCAGCATGCTCGGACAGGTCAACACTGAAGCTTTCTTT
d_gene: .; v_gene: TRBV5-1; len: 15; j_gene: TRBJ1-3; abundance: .; CDR3aa: CASGIGGSAGNTIYF; CDR3nt: TGCGCCAGCGGCATCGGTGGGAGCGCCGGAAACACCATATATTTT
d_gene: TRBD2; v_gene: TRBV27; len: 14; j_gene: TRBJ2-1; abundance: .; CDR3aa: CASRLAGGPGEQFF; CDR3nt: TGTGCCAGCCGACTAGCGGGAGGGCCAGGGGAGCAGTTCTTC
d_gene: TRBD1; v_gene: TRBV15; len: 15; j_gene: TRBJ2-1; abundance: .; CDR3aa: CATSRDLGQVNEQFF; CDR3nt: TGTGCCACCAGCAGAGATCTGGGACAGGTCAATGAGCAGTTCTTC
d_gene: TRBD1; v_gene: TRBV29-1; len: 16; j_gene: TRBJ1-2; abundance: .; CDR3aa: CSVEMGQGGANYGYTF; CDR3nt: TGCAGCGTTGAAATGGGACAGGGGGGAGCTAACTATGGCTACACCTTC
d_gene: .; v_gene: TRBV5-1; len: 14; j_gene: TRBJ2-7; abundance: .; CDR3aa: CASSFTSPPYEQYF; CDR3nt: TGCGCCAGCAGCTTTACTAGCCCTCCCTACGAGCAGTACTTC
d_gene: TRBD2; v_gene: TRBV7-6; len: 16; j_gene: TRBJ2-5; abundance: .; CDR3aa: CASSPGTSGSVETQYF; CDR3nt: TGTGCCAGCAGCCCTGGGACTAGCGGGAGTGTTGAGACCCAGTACTTC
d_gene: TRBD2; v_gene: TRBV5-4; len: 18; j_gene: TRBJ2-1; abundance: .; CDR3aa: CASSPGLAGGSSYNEQFF; CDR3nt: TGTGCCAGCAGCCCGGGACTAGCGGGAGGGAGCTCCTACAATGAGCAGTTCTTC
d_gene: .; v_gene: TRBV12-2; len: 22; j_gene: TRBJ2-2; abundance: once; CDR3aa: CASLSAPPLGCGGPVNTGELFF; CDR3nt: TGTGCAAGTCTCAGCGCCCCACCGCTTGGGTGCGGGGGACCCGTGAACACCGGGGAGCTGTTTTTT
d_gene: .; v_gene: TRBV9; len: 17; j_gene: TRBJ1-3; abundance: once; CDR3aa: CASSLWDWGGAGNTIYF; CDR3nt: TGTGCCAGCAGCCTATGGGACTGGGGGGGCGCTGGAAACACCATATATTTT
d_gene: .; v_gene: TRBV2; len: 12; j_gene: TRBJ1-2; abundance: .; CDR3aa: CASLTAGFGYTF; CDR3nt: TGTGCCAGCCTTACCGCAGGGTTTGGCTACACCTTC
d_gene: TRBD2; v_gene: TRBV7-2; len: 19; j_gene: TRBJ2-6; abundance: once; CDR3aa: CASSFQRGPSLSGANVLTF; CDR3nt: TGTGCCAGCAGCTTCCAGCGGGGGCCTTCTCTCTCTGGGGCCAACGTCCTGACTTTC
d_gene: .; v_gene: TRBV14; len: 17; j_gene: TRBJ1-1; abundance: .; CDR3aa: CASSQDKTEVWYTEAFF; CDR3nt: TGTGCCAGCAGCCAAGATAAAACGGAGGTATGGTACACTGAAGCTTTCTTT
d_gene: TRBD2; v_gene: TRBV14; len: 15; j_gene: TRBJ2-7; abundance: .; CDR3aa: CASSQGLAGPYEQYF; CDR3nt: TGTGCCAGCAGCCAAGGACTAGCGGGGCCTTACGAGCAGTACTTC
d_gene: TRBD2; v_gene: TRBV19; len: 15; j_gene: TRBJ2-1; abundance: .; CDR3aa: CASSNLAGGPYEQFF; CDR3nt: TGTGCCAGTAGTAACCTAGCGGGAGGGCCATATGAGCAGTTCTTC
d_gene: .; v_gene: TRBV6-4; len: 14; j_gene: TRBJ2-3; abundance: .; CDR3aa: CASSDDGSTDTQYF; CDR3nt: TGTGCCAGCAGTGACGACGGGAGCACAGATACGCAGTATTTT
d_gene: .; v_gene: TRBV19; len: 11; j_gene: TRBJ1-2; abundance: few; CDR3aa: CASTGGYGYTF; CDR3nt: TGTGCCAGTACCGGGGGGTATGGCTACACCTTC
d_gene: TRBD1; v_gene: TRBV6-5; len: 14; j_gene: TRBJ1-2; abundance: .; CDR3aa: CASSHGQGRYGYTF; CDR3nt: TGTGCCAGCAGTCACGGACAGGGGCGCTATGGCTACACCTTC
d_gene: .; v_gene: TRBV7-9; len: 15; j_gene: TRBJ1-3; abundance: .; CDR3aa: CASSFQEFAGNTIYF; CDR3nt: TGTGCCAGCAGCTTTCAGGAATTCGCTGGAAACACCATATATTTT
d_gene: .; v_gene: TRBV27; len: 16; j_gene: TRBJ2-2; abundance: .; CDR3aa: CASSLSMALITGELFF; CDR3nt: TGTGCCAGCAGTTTATCGATGGCTTTAATCACCGGGGAGCTGTTTTTT
d_gene: TRBD1; v_gene: TRBV11-2; len: 14; j_gene: TRBJ1-5; abundance: once; CDR3aa: CASSRDRGFQPQHF; CDR3nt: TGTGCCAGCAGCCGGGACAGGGGTTTTCAGCCCCAGCATTTT
d_gene: .; v_gene: TRBV6-5; len: 12; j_gene: TRBJ2-1; abundance: once; CDR3aa: CASGYPRGEQFF; CDR3nt: TGTGCCAGCGGATATCCCCGGGGGGAGCAGTTCTTC
d_gene: TRBD1; v_gene: TRBV28; len: 15; j_gene: TRBJ2-7; abundance: .; CDR3aa: CASSSSGTGSHEQYF; CDR3nt: TGTGCCAGCAGTAGTTCCGGGACAGGGTCCCACGAGCAGTACTTC
d_gene: .; v_gene: TRBV27; len: 12; j_gene: TRBJ1-2; abundance: .; CDR3aa: CASSSTGRGYTF; CDR3nt: TGTGCCAGCAGCTCAACAGGGAGAGGCTACACCTTC
d_gene: TRBD1; v_gene: TRBV10-1; len: 16; j_gene: TRBJ1-1; abundance: .; CDR3aa: CASSRGQGPMNTEAFF; CDR3nt: TGCGCCAGCAGTAGGGGACAGGGGCCGATGAACACTGAAGCTTTCTTT
d_gene: TRBD2; v_gene: TRBV28; len: 16; j_gene: TRBJ2-1; abundance: .; CDR3aa: CASSPPGGSSYNEQFF; CDR3nt: TGTGCCAGCAGTCCCCCGGGGGGGAGCTCCTACAATGAGCAGTTCTTC